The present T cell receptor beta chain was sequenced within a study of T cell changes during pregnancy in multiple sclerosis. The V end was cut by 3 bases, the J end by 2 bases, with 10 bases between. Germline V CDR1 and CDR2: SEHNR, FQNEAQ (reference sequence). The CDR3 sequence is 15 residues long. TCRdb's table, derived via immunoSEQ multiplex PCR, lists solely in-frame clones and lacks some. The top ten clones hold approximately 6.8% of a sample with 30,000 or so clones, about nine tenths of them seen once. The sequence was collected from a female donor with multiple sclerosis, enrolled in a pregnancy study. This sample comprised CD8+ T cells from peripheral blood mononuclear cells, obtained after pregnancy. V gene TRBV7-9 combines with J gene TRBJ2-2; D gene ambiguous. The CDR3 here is CASSLLRVNTGELFF. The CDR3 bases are TGTGCCAGCAGCTTGCTTCGGGTAAACACCGGGGAGCTGTTTTTT.